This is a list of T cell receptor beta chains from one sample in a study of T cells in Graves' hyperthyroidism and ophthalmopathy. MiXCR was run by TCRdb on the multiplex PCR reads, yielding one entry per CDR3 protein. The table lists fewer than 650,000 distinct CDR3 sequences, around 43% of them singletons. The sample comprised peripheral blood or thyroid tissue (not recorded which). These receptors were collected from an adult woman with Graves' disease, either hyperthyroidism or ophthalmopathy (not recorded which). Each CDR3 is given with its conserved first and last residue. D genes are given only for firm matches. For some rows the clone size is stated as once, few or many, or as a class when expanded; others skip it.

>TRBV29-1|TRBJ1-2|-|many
CSVEEWTIHGYTF
TGCAGCGTTGAAGAGTGGACGATACATGGCTACACCTTC
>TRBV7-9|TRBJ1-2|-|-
CASSLESGRGLNGDDGYTF
TGTGCCAGCAGCTTAGAGTCAGGTCGGGGGCTCAACGGGGACGATGGCTACACCTTC
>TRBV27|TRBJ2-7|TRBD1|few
CASRDPGTGYEQYF
TGTGCCAGCAGAGATCCGGGGACAGGATACGAGCAGTACTTC
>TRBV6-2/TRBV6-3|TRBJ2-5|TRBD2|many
CASSPTSGLRQETQYF
TGTGCCAGCAGTCCTACTAGCGGACTACGACAAGAGACCCAGTACTTC
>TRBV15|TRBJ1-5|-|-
CATRVTSHNQPQHF
TGTGCCACCAGAGTAACGAGCCACAATCAGCCCCAGCATTTT
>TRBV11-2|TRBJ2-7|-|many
CASSLGGLGTAQYF
TGTGCCAGCAGCTTAGGCGGTCTTGGAACCGCGCAGTACTTC
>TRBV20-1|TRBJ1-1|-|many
CSARGRNSAEAFF
TGCAGTGCTAGAGGCCGCAATAGCGCTGAAGCTTTCTTT
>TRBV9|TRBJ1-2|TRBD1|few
CASSVDPGTGGAYGYTF
TGTGCCAGCAGCGTAGATCCTGGGACAGGGGGCGCGTATGGCTACACCTTC
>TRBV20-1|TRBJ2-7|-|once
CSARWGSYEQYF
TGCAGTGCTAGGTGGGGATCCTACGAGCAGTACTTC
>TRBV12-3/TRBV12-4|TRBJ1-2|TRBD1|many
CASSLRGQDYGYTF
TGTGCCAGCAGTTTGCGAGGACAGGACTATGGCTACACCTTC
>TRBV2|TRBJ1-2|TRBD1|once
CASSFGTVVPTGGCTF
TGTGCCAGCAGTTTCGGGACAGTCGTCCCCACGGGTGGCTGCACCTTC
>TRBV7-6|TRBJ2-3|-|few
CASSLLGDTQYF
TGTGCCAGCAGCTTGCTGGGAGATACGCAGTATTTT
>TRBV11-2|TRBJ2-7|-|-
CASSGGRFTYEQYF
TGTGCCAGCAGCGGAGGGAGGTTTACCTACGAGCAGTACTTC
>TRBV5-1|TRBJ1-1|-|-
CASSLTGRTNTEAFF
TGCGCCAGCAGCCTTACAGGGAGGACGAACACTGAAGCTTTCTTT
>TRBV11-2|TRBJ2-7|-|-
CASSLDLPEQYF
TGTGCCAGCAGCTTAGATCTTCCCGAGCAGTACTTC
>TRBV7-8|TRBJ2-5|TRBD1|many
CASSLGRRDRVQETQYF
TGTGCCAGCAGCTTAGGAAGGAGGGACAGGGTCCAAGAGACCCAGTACTTC
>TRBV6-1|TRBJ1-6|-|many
CASRRVSYNSPLHF
TGTGCCAGCAGAAGAGTCTCCTATAATTCACCCCTCCACTTT
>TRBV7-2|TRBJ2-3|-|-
CASSIEREDTQYF
TGTGCCAGCAGCATCGAACGGGAGGATACGCAGTATTTT
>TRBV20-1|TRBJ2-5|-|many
CSARWAAGTQETQYF
TGCAGTGCTAGATGGGCTGCAGGGACTCAAGAGACCCAGTACTTC
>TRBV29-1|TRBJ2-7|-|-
CSAEDVYEQYF
TGCAGCGCCGAGGATGTCTACGAGCAGTACTTC
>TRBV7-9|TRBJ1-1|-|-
CASSGRPGTEAFF
TGTGCCAGCAGCGGCCGACCGGGGACTGAAGCTTTCTTT
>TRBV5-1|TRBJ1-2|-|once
CASSLAAWSANYGYTF
TGCGCCAGCAGCTTGGCCGCGTGGTCAGCTAACTATGGCTACACCTTC
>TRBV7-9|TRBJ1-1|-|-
CASGRFRAFF
TGTGCCAGCGGAAGGTTCCGGGCTTTCTTT